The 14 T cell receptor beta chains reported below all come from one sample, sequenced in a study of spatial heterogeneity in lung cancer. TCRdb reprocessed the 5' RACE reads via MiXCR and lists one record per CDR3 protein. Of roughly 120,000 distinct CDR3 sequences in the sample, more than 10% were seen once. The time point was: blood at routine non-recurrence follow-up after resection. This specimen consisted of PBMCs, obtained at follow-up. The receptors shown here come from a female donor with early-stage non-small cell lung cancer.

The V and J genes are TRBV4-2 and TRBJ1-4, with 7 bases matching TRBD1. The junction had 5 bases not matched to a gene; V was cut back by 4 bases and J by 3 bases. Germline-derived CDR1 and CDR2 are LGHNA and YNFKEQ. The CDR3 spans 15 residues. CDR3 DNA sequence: TGTGCCAGCAGCCGCTCAGGGGGAGCTAATGAAAAACTGTTTTTT. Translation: CASSRSGGANEKLFF.

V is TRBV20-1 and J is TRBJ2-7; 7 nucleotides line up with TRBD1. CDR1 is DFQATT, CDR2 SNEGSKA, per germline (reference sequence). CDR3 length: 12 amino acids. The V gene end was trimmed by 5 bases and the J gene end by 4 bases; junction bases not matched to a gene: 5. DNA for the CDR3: TGCAGTGCTGGACAGGATCAATACGAGCAGTACTTC. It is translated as CSAGQDQYEQYF.

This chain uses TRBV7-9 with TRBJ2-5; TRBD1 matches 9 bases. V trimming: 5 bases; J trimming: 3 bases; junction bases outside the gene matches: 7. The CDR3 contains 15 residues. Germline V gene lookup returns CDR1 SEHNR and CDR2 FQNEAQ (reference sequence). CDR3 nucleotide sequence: TGTGCCAGCAGCGCCTGGGACAGGGCAAAAGAGACCCAGTACTTC. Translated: CASSAWDRAKETQYF.

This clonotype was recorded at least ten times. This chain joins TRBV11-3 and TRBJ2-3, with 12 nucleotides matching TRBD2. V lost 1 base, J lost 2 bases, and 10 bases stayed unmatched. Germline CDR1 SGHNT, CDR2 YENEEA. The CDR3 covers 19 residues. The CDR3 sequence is CASSLGGTSGSWITDTQYF. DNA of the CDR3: TGTGCCAGCAGCTTAGGAGGGACTAGCGGGTCCTGGATCACAGATACGCAGTATTTT.

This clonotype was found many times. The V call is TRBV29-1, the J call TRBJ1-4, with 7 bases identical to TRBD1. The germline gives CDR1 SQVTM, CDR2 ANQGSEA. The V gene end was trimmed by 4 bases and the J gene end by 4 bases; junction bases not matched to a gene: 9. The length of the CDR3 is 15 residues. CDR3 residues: CSVALGRDSNEKLFF. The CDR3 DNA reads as TGCAGCGTTGCCCTTGGGAGGGACAGTAATGAAAAACTGTTTTTT.

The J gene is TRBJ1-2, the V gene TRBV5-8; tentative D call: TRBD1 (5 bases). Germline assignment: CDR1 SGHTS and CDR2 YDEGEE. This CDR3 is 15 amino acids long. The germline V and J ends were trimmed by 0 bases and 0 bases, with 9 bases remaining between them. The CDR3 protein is CASSLGGAPNYGYTF. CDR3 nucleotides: TGTGCCAGCAGCTTGGGTGGGGCACCTAACTATGGCTACACCTTC.

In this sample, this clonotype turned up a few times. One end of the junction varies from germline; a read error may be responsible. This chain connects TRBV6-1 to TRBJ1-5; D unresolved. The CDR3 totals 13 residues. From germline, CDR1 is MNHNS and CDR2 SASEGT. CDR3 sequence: CASSEEPNQPQHF. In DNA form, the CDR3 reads TGTGCCAGCAGCGAAGAACCTAATCAGCCCCAGCATTTT.

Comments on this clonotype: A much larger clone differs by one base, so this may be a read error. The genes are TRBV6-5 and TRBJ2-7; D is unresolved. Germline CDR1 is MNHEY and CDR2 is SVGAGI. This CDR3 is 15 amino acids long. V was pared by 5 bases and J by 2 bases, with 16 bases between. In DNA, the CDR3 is TGTGCCAGCAGTGCTCTAACGGGTGGGGCCTACGAGCAGTACTTC. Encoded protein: CASSALTGGAYEQYF.

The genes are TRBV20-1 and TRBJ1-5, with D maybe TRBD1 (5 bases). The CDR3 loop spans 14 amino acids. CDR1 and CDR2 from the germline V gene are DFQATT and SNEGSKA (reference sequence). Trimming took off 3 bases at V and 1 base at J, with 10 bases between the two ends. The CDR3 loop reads CSASPGRSNQPQHF. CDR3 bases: TGCAGTGCTAGCCCAGGGCGAAGCAATCAGCCCCAGCATTTT.

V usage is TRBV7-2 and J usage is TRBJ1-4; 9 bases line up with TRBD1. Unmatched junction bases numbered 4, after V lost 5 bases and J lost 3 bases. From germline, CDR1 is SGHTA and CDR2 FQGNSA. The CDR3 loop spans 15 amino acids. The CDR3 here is CASSPWDRANEKLFF. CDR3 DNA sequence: TGTGCCAGCAGCCCCTGGGACAGGGCTAATGAAAAACTGTTTTTT.

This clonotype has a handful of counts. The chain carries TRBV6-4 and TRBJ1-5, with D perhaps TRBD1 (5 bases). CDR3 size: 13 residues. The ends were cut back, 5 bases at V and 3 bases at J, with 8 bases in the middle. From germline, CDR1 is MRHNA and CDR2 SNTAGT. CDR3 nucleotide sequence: TGTGCCAGCAGTAGCAGGGCCAATCAGCCCCAGCATTTT. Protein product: CASSSRANQPQHF.

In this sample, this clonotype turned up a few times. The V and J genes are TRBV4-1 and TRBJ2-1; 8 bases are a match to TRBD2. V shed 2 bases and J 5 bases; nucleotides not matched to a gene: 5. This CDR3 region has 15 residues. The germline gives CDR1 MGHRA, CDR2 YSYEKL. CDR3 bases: TGCGCCAGCAGCCAACCGCCGGGGGGGGACAATGAGCAGTTCTTC. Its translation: CASSQPPGGDNEQFF.

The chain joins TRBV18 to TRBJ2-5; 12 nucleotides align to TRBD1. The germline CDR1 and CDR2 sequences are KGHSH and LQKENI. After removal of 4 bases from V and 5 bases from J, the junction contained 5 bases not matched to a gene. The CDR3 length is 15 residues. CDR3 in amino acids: CASSRRDRGLETQYF. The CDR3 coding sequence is TGTGCCAGCTCACGCCGGGACAGGGGGCTGGAGACCCAGTACTTC.

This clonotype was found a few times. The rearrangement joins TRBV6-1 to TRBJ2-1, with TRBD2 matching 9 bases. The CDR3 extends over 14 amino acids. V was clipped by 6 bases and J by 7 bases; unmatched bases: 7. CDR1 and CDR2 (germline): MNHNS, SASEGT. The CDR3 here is CASSVESGRNEQFF. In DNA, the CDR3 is TGTGCCAGCAGCGTCGAAAGCGGGAGGAATGAGCAGTTCTTC.